This T cell receptor (beta chain) was found in a study of T cell responses to AZD1222 COVID-19 vaccine (dated by TCRdb to the early 2020s). Broadly, across the study: TCR sequencing was performed for 233 trial participants, of whom about 200 were given two doses of AZD1222 and roughly 25 were given two doses of MenACWY control vaccine. Trial participants were enrolled into age subgroups of 18-55, 56-69 and 70-plus years, which contained around 150, 29 and 61 TCR-sequenced participants, respectively. On the study overall, not on this receptor specifically: Conclusions about previously exposed vaccinees were limited because only a handful of AZD1222 recipients were SARS-CoV-2 seropositive at baseline. Participants were mostly white British, with more females than males. The authors suggested clonal diversity may have been underestimated. Nearly half of unique spike-specific TCRs reportedly recognized epitopes outside regions mutated in the B.1.351 and B.1.1.7 variants. After two AZD1222 doses, both the breadth and the depth of spike-specific TCRs were significantly higher than at day 0 and than in MenACWY recipients. The 56-69-year group was small, and its depth increase did not reach significance, likely because of low power. No day 14 peak-response samples were available, so repertoires were characterized only after the peak T cell response. The whole spike protein was spanned by vaccine-associated CD4 TCRs, and dominant responses were seen in regions 160-218 and 743-854.

This sample's time point label indicates: about 28 days (+/-7) after the second vaccine dose. AZD1222 recipients with second doses at about 4 weeks or about 12 weeks were pooled, because spike-specific TCR depth and breadth did not differ between schedules. The vaccinee samples were drawn from two UK trials, COV001 and COV002, one of which was a single-blind randomized controlled phase 2/3 trial testing AZD1222 (ChAdOx1 nCoV-19) in healthy adults. For TCRbeta chain sequencing, PBMC samples were collected from trial participants at day 0 and at day 28 after the second dose. Including the terminal cysteine and phenylalanine, the CDR3 comprises 15 residues. Of the read, only the CDR3 DNA is kept; its 45 bases are in frame from base 1. Trimming costs V 4 bases and J 0 bases, and their ends lie 9 bases apart. Looking up the germline V gene yields CDR1 LGHNA and CDR2 YSLEER. About this clone itself: Its recognized antigen is unknown. Base-call qualities are not available, and no considerably larger clone is one nucleotide away. The identical CDR3 is also encoded by other nucleotide sequences in the sample.

The CDR3 regions of human TCRbeta chains were subjected to immunosequencing. Per the source publication's procedure: Repertoire TCRs were matched against a reference library of SARS-CoV-2-specific TCRs generated with the MIRA antigen-specificity platform. Breadth meant the fraction of unique TCRs that were SARS-CoV-2-associated, whereas depth meant the fraction of total T cells that were SARS-CoV-2-associated. Using the MIRA data, every spike-specific TCR was mapped to the spike region that the TCR reacted to and assigned to either a CD4 or a CD8 class. Log10-transformed breadth and depth values were compared by one-way ANOVA with Sidak's multiple comparisons tests. This immuneACCESS table, as held by TCRdb, lists in-frame sequences with V and J called but not all clones. Of the missing ones, under half trace to an unresolved V gene in checked studies; the others have no known cause. V and J calls and clone size are as listed in that table; D and trimming were resolved from the DNA. Counted in this sample were roughly 150,000 clones; more than 85% of them appeared once. Over 1% of the sample comes from the top ten.

The sequencing used peripheral blood, collected 28 days after the second AZD1222 dose. Recombination joined TRBV4-3 with TRBJ1-4; no confident D gene assignment can be made. The sequence was obtained from an adult who received the AZD1222 COVID-19 vaccine. The CDR3 reads CASSPTSATNEKLFF. The DNA sequence is TGCGCCAGCAGCCCCACGAGTGCAACTAATGAAAAACTGTTTTTT.